This T cell receptor beta chain came from a study of blood T cell repertoires in COVID-19 (dated by TCRdb to the early 2020s). For context, the study as a whole: Collaborator samples came from the United States, Italy and Spain and covered acute and convalescent phases of COVID-19. The prospective study material was composed of cDNA or gDNA derived from T cells, B-cell-depleted T cells, or PBMCs. Subjects who had been exposed to COVID-19, were actively infected with it, or had recovered from it provided the deeply sampled blood TCRbeta repertoires that made up the dataset. A freely available public database, intended as a resource for researchers studying the immune response to SARS-CoV-2, is where the repertoires were released. Samples were obtained from the ongoing ImmuneRACE study (first 160 participants) and from about 1,300 subjects provided by 6 global collaborators. The sample metadata nearly always contained a de-identified subject ID, COVID-19 status, age in years and sex. Where available, HLA class I and class II types were obtained from metadata supplied by the sample provider rather than from assay-based typing. Study-level results and caveats: The amount of clinical and demographic metadata varied by source and participant and was provided uncurated.

As regards this clone: The target of this receptor is not known. Base qualities are missing; no much larger clone stands one base away.

Whole blood was collected in K2EDTA tubes by collaborating institutions according to the institutions' own protocols. For TCRbeta analysis, collaborators shipped samples as frozen whole blood, isolated PBMCs, or DNA extracted from either of those sample types. For this chain, trimming is 8 bases at the V end and 1 base at the J end, and the number of junction bases without a gene match is 7. CDR1 is given as KGHSH and CDR2 as LQKENI, both from the germline V gene. The CDR3 covers 14 residues, taking in both the cysteine and the phenylalanine. The retained sequence is limited to the CDR3, 42 bases, with the frame set at the first base. TCRbeta CDR3 regions were amplified from genomic DNA using the immunoSEQ Assay, a bias-controlled multiplex PCR. Per the authors' processing: The number of nucleated cells in each sample was estimated from the amplification of reference gene primers within the assay. Sequence reads were collapsed and filtered to measure the absolute abundance of every unique TCRbeta CDR3 rearrangement. Productive Simpson clonality was computed per sample as the square root of Simpson's diversity index over productive rearrangements. TCRdb provides this immuneACCESS table in a form limited to in-frame rearrangements. Some clones are lacking; in checked studies, under half of them reflect an unresolved V gene, and why the rest are absent is not known. The V and J calls and the clone size are those of that table, but D and trimming were determined from the DNA. Here the sample has around 86,000 clones; over 75% occur a single time. The ten largest clones take up 7.4% of the sample.

This receptor was identified in a human donor with acute or convalescent COVID-19. The donor label of this sample is uncertain. The sequenced material came from peripheral blood. The chain links TRBV18 with TRBJ2-7; 8 central bases correspond to TRBD1. The CDR3 corresponds to CASNVQGGSYEQYF. The DNA sequence reads TGTGCCAGCAACGTACAGGGGGGATCCTACGAGCAGTACTTC.